This T cell receptor beta chain emerged from a study of OX40 agonist ivuxolimab in advanced cancers. Trimming took off 5 bases at V and 7 bases at J, with 27 bases between the two ends. In germline, CDR1 is LNHDA, CDR2 SQIVND (reference sequence). The CDR3 has 17 amino acids. Measured with immunoSEQ multiplex PCR; TCRdb has only the in-frame clones, and not every one. This table has 30,000 to 35,000 clones, 90% appearing once. This specimen was CD4+ or CD8+ T cells sorted from blood, taken in a trial of the OX40 agonist ivuxolimab. The rearrangement joins TRBV19 to TRBJ2-7; possible D gene TRBD1, 6 bases. This clonotype originated in an adult with an advanced solid tumor such as melanoma, head and neck, liver or kidney cancer. The CDR3 protein is CASSPPGQLRIYEEQYF. As DNA, the CDR3 is TGTGCCAGTAGTCCACCTGGACAGCTGAGAATCTACGAGGAGCAGTACTTC.